Described below is a single TCR beta chain sequence and its context. This clonotype turned up a few times. Its recognized antigen is unknown. No clone much larger than this one lies a single base away; base qualities are absent. CDR1 is given as MNHEY and CDR2 as SVGAGI, both from the germline V gene. Counted from cysteine to phenylalanine, this CDR3 has 15 amino acids. Here the CDR3 DNA is all that survives: 45 bases in frame from base 1. The V end loses 0 bases and the J end loses 2 bases, and a stretch of 10 bases separates them. The data were obtained in a study of patients and donors after allogeneic stem cell transplantation (dated by TCRdb to about 2020). The method was RT-PCR. Sequenced on a NextSeq 550. TCRdb's own reprocessing of the public reads used fastp at Q25 and MiXCR and kept productive beta chains. When rows share a CDR3 protein, they turn into one entry using the most common DNA and genes. Within this sample are roughly 940,000 distinct CDR3 sequences, with roughly 18% of them counted one time only. Of the sample, roughly 6.4% is held by the ten largest clones.

The sequenced sample was blood, either unsorted or a sorted T cell fraction (not recorded which). Recombination joined TRBV6-5 with TRBJ1-2; the D gene lacks a confident call. This clonotype was sampled from a human donor who was either an allogeneic HSCT recipient or a stem cell or donor lymphocyte infusion donor (not recorded which). It is not recorded whose cells these are; they may come from a transplant donor. The CDR3 loop reads CASSYSGNSNYGYTF. At the DNA level, the sequence is TGTGCCAGCAGTTACTCGGGGAACAGCAACTATGGCTACACCTTC.